Reported below is one TCR beta chain. The antigen is not known. This entry comes from a study of CD8 T cells in Susac syndrome. Study results and caveats: It was acknowledged by the study that relatively few individuals were included in its TCR sequencing and HLA analysis. Clonal expansion was not observed in the Susac syndrome CD4+ T cell repertoires.

CDR3 length equals 16 residues. Germline V gives CDR1 MDHEN, CDR2 SYDVKM. The ends were cut back, 5 bases at V and 7 bases at J, with 24 bases in the middle. An input of roughly 0.5 to 1 ug of RNA was subjected to reverse transcription using random hexamers. An immunoSEQ multiplex PCR generated amplified TCR beta CDR3 products spanning 54 Vbeta and 13 Jbeta. Via MiXCR, TCRdb re-called the immunoSEQ multiplex PCR reads, giving one row per CDR3 protein. In the table there are about 180,000 distinct CDR3 sequences, roughly 94% of which are singletons. TEMRA cells were enriched by FACS, and CD4+ and CD8+ T cells were negatively isolated.

Sample: CD4+ T cells from PBMCs. The clonotype originates from a human donor with Susac syndrome. The V and J genes are TRBV28 and TRBJ2-7; maybe TRBD2 (5 bases). The CDR3 DNA sequence: TGTGCCAGCAGTCTTCCTCACGACCGACTTTCGGGGGAGCAGTACTTC. This gives the protein CASSLPHDRLSGEQYF.